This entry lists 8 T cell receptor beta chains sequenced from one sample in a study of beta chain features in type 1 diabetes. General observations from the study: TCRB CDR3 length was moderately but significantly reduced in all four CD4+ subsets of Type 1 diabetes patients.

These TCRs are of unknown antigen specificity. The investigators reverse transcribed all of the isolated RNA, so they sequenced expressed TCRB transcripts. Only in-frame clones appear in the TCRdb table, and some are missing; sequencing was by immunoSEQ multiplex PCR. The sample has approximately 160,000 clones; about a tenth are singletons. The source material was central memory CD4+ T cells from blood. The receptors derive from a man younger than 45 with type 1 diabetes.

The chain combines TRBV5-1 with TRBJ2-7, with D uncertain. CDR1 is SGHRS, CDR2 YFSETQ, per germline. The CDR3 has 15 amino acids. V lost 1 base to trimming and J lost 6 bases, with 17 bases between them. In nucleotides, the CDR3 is TGCGCCAGCAGCTTGTTTCAAGGCTCTGCGGCCGAGCAGTACTTC. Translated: CASSLFQGSAAEQYF. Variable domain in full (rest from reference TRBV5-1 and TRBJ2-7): KAGVTQTPRYLIKTRGQQVTLSCSPISGHRSVSWYQQTPGQGLQFLFEYFSETQRNKGNFPGRFSGRQFSNSRSEMNVSTLELGDSALYLCASSLFQGSAAEQYFGPGTRLTVT.

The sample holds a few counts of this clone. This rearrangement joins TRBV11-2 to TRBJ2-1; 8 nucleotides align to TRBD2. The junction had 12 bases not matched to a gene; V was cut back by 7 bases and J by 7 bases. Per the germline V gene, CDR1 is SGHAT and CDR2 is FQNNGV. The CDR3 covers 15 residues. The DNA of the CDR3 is TGTGCCAGCACCTCCCTTGCGGGAGGTAGGAATGAGCAGTTCTTC. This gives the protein CASTSLAGGRNEQFF. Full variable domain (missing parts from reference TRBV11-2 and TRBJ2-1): EAGVAQSPRYKIIEKRQSVAFWCNPISGHATLYWYQQILGQGPKLLIQFQNNGVVDDSQLPKDRFSAERLKGVDSTLKIQPAKLEDSAVYLCASTSLAGGRNEQFFGPGTRLTVL.

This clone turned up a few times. The CDR3 DNA follows: TGTGCCAGCAGGCGGGAGGCTGGGGCCAACGTCCTGACTTTC. Translating it yields CASRREAGANVLTF. This chain joins TRBV2 and TRBJ2-6, with 8 bases aligning to TRBD2. V shed 6 bases and J 2 bases; nucleotides not matched to a gene: 0. CDR3 length equals 14 residues. The V gene's germline CDR1 is SNHLY and CDR2 FYNNEI.

As DNA, the CDR3 is TGTGCCAGTGGGACAGGGCCCATTTGGGATGAGCAGTTCTTC. Its translation is CASGTGPIWDEQFF. V is TRBV19 and J is TRBJ2-1; TRBD1 matches 9 bases. V was pared by 8 bases and J by 8 bases, with 10 bases of the junction left unmatched. The CDR3 extends over 14 amino acids. Germline V gene data show CDR1 as LNHDA and CDR2 as SQIVND (reference sequence).

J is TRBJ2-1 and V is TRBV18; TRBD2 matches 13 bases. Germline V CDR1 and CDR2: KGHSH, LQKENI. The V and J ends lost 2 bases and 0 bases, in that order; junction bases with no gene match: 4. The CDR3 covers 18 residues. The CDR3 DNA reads TGTGCCAGCTCACCAGGGACTAGCGGGGCCAGCTCCTACAATGAGCAGTTCTTC. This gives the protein CASSPGTSGASSYNEQFF. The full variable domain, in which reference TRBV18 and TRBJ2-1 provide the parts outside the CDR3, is NAGVMQNPRHLVRRRGQEARLRCSPMKGHSHVYWYRQLPEEGLKFMVYLQKENIIDESGMPKERFSAEFPKEGPSILRIQQVVRGDSAAYFCASSPGTSGASSYNEQFFGPGTRLTVL.

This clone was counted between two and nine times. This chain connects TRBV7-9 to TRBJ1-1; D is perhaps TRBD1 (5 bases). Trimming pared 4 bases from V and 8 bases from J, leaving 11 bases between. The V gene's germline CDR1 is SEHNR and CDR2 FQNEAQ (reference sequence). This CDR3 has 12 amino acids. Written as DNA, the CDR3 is TGTGCCAGCAGCTACGGGACTCTGGAAGCTTTCTTT. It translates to CASSYGTLEAFF.

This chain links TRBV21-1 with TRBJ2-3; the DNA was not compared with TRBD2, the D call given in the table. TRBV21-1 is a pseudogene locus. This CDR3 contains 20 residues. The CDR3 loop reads CASSKGSNASGRAWEDTQYF. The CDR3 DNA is TGTGCCAGCAGCAAAGGTTCGAATGCTAGCGGGAGGGCCTGGGAAGATACGCAGTATTTT.

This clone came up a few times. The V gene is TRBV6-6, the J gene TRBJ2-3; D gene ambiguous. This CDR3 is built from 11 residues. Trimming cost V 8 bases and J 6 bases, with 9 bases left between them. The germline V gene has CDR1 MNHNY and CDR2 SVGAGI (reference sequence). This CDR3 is CASCTQDTQYF. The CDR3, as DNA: TGTGCCAGCTGTACACAGGATACGCAGTATTTT.